These 28 T cell receptor delta chains were sequenced from one sample in a study of Vδ1+ human thymocytes. General study results and limits: Thymic TRG and TRD repertoires appeared highly polyclonal, with Gaussian CDR3 length distributions.

Sequences come from RNA converted to cDNA by reverse transcription. Pooled V-gene forward primers with one constant-region reverse primer generated the CDR3 amplicons by multiplex PCR. TCRdb reanalysed the multiplex PCR reads via CATT. The sample has 54,000 or so delta-chain clones; roughly 15% are singletons. No antigens are known for them. Sequencing input: Vdelta1+ gamma-delta thymocytes from the thymus. Sample subset: FACS-sorted CD3+ TCRalphabeta- TCRVdelta1+ TCRVdelta2- thymocytes. The receptors stem from a boy less than two years old who had congenital heart surgery.

This clone showed up just a few times. The chain joins TRDV1 to TRDJ1; D possibly corresponds to TRDD3 (5 bases). The germline gives CDR1 TSWWSYY, CDR2 QGS. CDR3 length: 15 residues. Trimming removed 4 bases from V and 0 bases from J, with 12 bases in between. As DNA, the CDR3 is TGTGCTCTTGGGGGCCTTATGGGGTACACCGATAAACTCATCTTT. This gives the protein CALGGLMGYTDKLIF.

This clone was picked up a small number of times. A read error may account for a junction end that differs from germline. V is TRDV2 and J is TRDJ1; D is ambiguous. The CDR3 has 17 residues. CDR1 is GEAIGNYY, CDR2 EKD, per germline. The CDR3 is CARDTIREIAYTDKLIF. In DNA form, the CDR3 reads TGTGCCCGTGACACAATAAGGGAGATTGCTTACACCGATAAACTCATCTTT.

This clone was observed a handful of times. The chain carries TRDV1 and TRDJ1, with D uncertain. The V gene lost 0 bases and the J gene lost 2 bases, with 19 bases spanning the gap. The length of the CDR3 is 18 residues. Germline CDR1 TSWWSYY, CDR2 QGS. CDR3 protein: CALGELNHTVTPTDKLIF. The CDR3 DNA sequence: TGTGCTCTTGGGGAACTAAATCACACAGTTACCCCAACCGATAAACTCATCTTT.

The V gene is TRDV1, the J gene TRDJ1; 10 bases align to TRDD3. The V gene's germline CDR1 is TSWWSYY and CDR2 QGS. CDR3 size: 18 residues. The trim removed 1 base at V and 1 base at J, leaving 9 bases unmatched. CDR3: CALGERSGGYLPTDKLIF. As DNA, the CDR3 is TGTGCTCTTGGGGAACGCAGTGGGGGATACCTGCCCACCGATAAACTCATCTTT.

In this sample, this clone turned up a few times. V usage is TRDV1 and J usage is TRDJ1, with D possibly TRDD2 on 9 matching bases. The germline V gene encodes CDR1 TSWWSYY and CDR2 QGS. The CDR3 is 22 amino acids. Trimming cost V 5 bases and J 0 bases, with 34 bases left between them. The CDR3 here is CALGPLTFLRYWGPSYTDKLIF. The CDR3 DNA is TGTGCTCTTGGGCCCCTAACCTTCCTACGATACTGGGGGCCGTCGTACACCGATAAACTCATCTTT.

The chain carries TRDV1 and TRDJ1, with TRDD3 identical over 7 bases. The CDR3 sequence is 22 residues long. Germline loops: CDR1 TSWWSYY, CDR2 QGS. Unmatched junction bases numbered 23, after V lost 1 base and J lost 0 bases. The CDR3 DNA follows: TGTGCTCTTGGGGAACGGTCCCGACCGTGGGGGACCACATCCCTATACACCGATAAACTCATCTTT. It yields the protein CALGERSRPWGTTSLYTDKLIF.

In its sample, this clone was seen a few times. This rearrangement joins TRDV1 to TRDJ4; the D gene is possibly TRDD2 (5 bases). The CDR3 is 15 amino acids. Trimming took 0 bases from V and 0 from J, leaving 11 bases between them. Germline CDR1 reads TSWWSYY; CDR2 reads QGS. Here the CDR3 DNA reads TGTGCTCTTGGGGAACTTGATCCTAGTGCCAGACCCCTGATCTTT. Encoded protein: CALGELDPSARPLIF.

The V and J genes are TRDV1 and TRDJ1, with 11 bases lining up with TRDD3. After removal of 4 bases from V and 3 bases from J, the junction contained 16 bases not matched to a gene. The CDR3 sequence is 19 residues long. The V gene's germline CDR1 is TSWWSYY and CDR2 QGS. CDR3 sequence (DNA): TGTGCTCTTGGGGGATCATACTGGTCTGGGGGATACAAGGCCGATAAACTCATCTTT. The encoded protein is CALGGSYWSGGYKADKLIF.

The V gene is TRDV1, the J gene TRDJ1, with D possibly TRDD3 on 6 matching bases. This CDR3 is 16 amino acids long. CDR1 TSWWSYY and CDR2 QGS come from the germline V gene. Trimming stripped 1 base from V and 0 bases from J, with 12 bases between. CDR3 DNA sequence: TGTGCTCTTGGGGAACGTTGGATGGGGGACACCGATAAACTCATCTTT. This codes for CALGERWMGDTDKLIF.

This clone has a handful of counts. The chain has TRDV1 and TRDJ1, with 12 bases identical to TRDD3. Trimming at V came to 4 bases and at J to 3 bases, leaving 24 bases not matched to a gene. Germline lookup yields CDR1 TSWWSYY and CDR2 QGS. This CDR3 comprises 22 residues. CDR3 protein: CALGVPNPSYPSWGIRPDKLIF. DNA for the CDR3: TGTGCTCTTGGGGTACCTAATCCTTCCTATCCCTCCTGGGGGATACGCCCCGATAAACTCATCTTT.

The chain couples TRDV1 to TRDJ1; 13 nucleotides match TRDD3. The CDR3 spans 16 residues. Trimming removed 2 bases from V and 10 bases from J; junction bases left unmatched: 10. The germline CDR1 and CDR2 sequences are TSWWSYY and QGS. CDR3 sequence (DNA): TGTGCTCTTGGGGAAAAGTCATCCTACTGGGGGATACGACTCATCTTT. This gives the protein CALGEKSSYWGIRLIF.

This clone was seen a handful of times. The chain recombines TRDV1 with TRDJ1; 7 bases agree with TRDD3. Germline-derived CDR1 and CDR2 are TSWWSYY and QGS. The J segment lost 1 base and the V segment lost 3 bases, leaving 23 bases of the junction unmatched. The CDR3 is 21 residues long. The CDR3 DNA reads TGTGCTCTTGGGGATTACCCCCTCTTACATCGATCGGGATACTCCACCGATAAACTCATCTTT. It translates to CALGDYPLLHRSGYSTDKLIF.

This clone was picked up a small number of times. V and J are TRDV3 and TRDJ1, with D possibly being TRDD2 (5 bases). The V end lost 1 base, the J end lost 1 base, and 13 bases lay between the germline ends. CDR1 and CDR2 (germline): TVYSNPD, GDNSRS (reference sequence). This CDR3 region has 14 residues. The CDR3 sequence is CAFMTFKATDKLIF. In DNA, the CDR3 is TGTGCCTTTATGACCTTCAAGGCCACCGATAAACTCATCTTT.

In this sample, this clone turned up a few times. This chain joins TRDV1 and TRDJ1, with unresolved D. The CDR3 contains 22 residues. Germline-derived CDR1 and CDR2 are TSWWSYY and QGS. V lost 0 bases and J lost 1, with 30 bases in between. The CDR3 loop reads CALGELAPKANHTGAATDKLIF. In DNA, the CDR3 is TGTGCTCTTGGGGAACTGGCCCCCAAGGCCAACCATACCGGGGCGGCCACCGATAAACTCATCTTT.

This chain uses TRDV1 with TRDJ1; 11 nucleotides match TRDD3. The V gene end was trimmed by 3 bases and the J gene end by 2 bases; junction bases not matched to a gene: 20. In germline, CDR1 is TSWWSYY, CDR2 QGS. This CDR3 region has 21 residues. CDR3 in amino acids: CALGDHPPPGGWGIQTDKLIF. CDR3 DNA: TGTGCTCTTGGGGACCACCCCCCGCCTGGGGGCTGGGGGATACAGACCGATAAACTCATCTTT.

The chain has TRDV1 and TRDJ1; a weak D match, TRDD2 (8 bases). V was cut by 4 bases and J by 0 bases, with 33 bases left in between. The CDR3 sequence is 22 residues long. CDR1 TSWWSYY and CDR2 QGS come from the germline V gene. The CDR3 sequence: CALGAFLDLGISRGAYTDKLIF. The CDR3 bases are TGTGCTCTTGGGGCCTTCCTAGACCTGGGGATATCTCGGGGGGCGTACACCGATAAACTCATCTTT.

This clone was seen more than once but under ten times. The rearrangement links TRDV1 to TRDJ1, with D perhaps TRDD3 (5 bases). CDR3 length: 20 residues. Germline assignment: CDR1 TSWWSYY and CDR2 QGS. Trimming left V 4 bases short and J 5 bases short, with 32 bases between. The CDR3 nucleotides are TGTGCTCTTGGGGTCGTCGAATTCTCTAGTGGGATTAACGGCCCGGATAAACTCATCTTT. As protein: CALGVVEFSSGINGPDKLIF.

V usage is TRDV1 and J usage is TRDJ2; unclear D gene. Germline lookup yields CDR1 TSWWSYY and CDR2 QGS. This CDR3 has 18 residues. The V gene lost 5 bases and the J gene lost 4 bases, with 23 bases spanning the gap. The CDR3 protein is CALGITSVIRKGTAQLFF. As DNA, the CDR3 is TGTGCTCTTGGGATTACTTCGGTCATAAGAAAAGGGACAGCACAACTCTTCTTT.

This chain connects TRAV29/DV5 to TRDJ1; 12 bases align to TRDD3. The CDR3 totals 22 residues. CDR1 and CDR2 (germline): NSMFDY, ISSIKDK. V shed 2 bases and J 4 bases; nucleotides not matched to a gene: 27. The DNA for the CDR3 is TGTGCAGCAAGTGGCCACGCCTTCCTATATTCGCTGGGGGATACGAGCGGCGATAAACTCATCTTT. Translation: CAASGHAFLYSLGDTSGDKLIF.

The chain recombines TRDV1 with TRDJ1; TRDD3 matches at 11 bases. Trimming removed 4 bases from V and 6 bases from J; junction bases left unmatched: 13. This CDR3 is built from 17 residues. Germline lookup yields CDR1 TSWWSYY and CDR2 QGS. The CDR3 is CALGGSPQLGDIYKLIF. As DNA, the CDR3 is TGTGCTCTTGGGGGCTCCCCTCAACTGGGGGATATCTATAAACTCATCTTT.

This clone was detected a few times. The chain recombines TRDV1 with TRDJ1; perhaps TRDD3 as D (6 bases). The length of the CDR3 is 24 residues. Germline CDR1 reads TSWWSYY; CDR2 reads QGS. V was pared by 3 bases and J by 4 bases, with 42 bases between. CDR3 sequence: CALGDLKPSPVSPSLLWGRDKLIF. The CDR3 coding sequence is TGTGCTCTTGGGGACCTTAAGCCCAGCCCAGTGTCTCCTTCGTTACTTTGGGGGCGCGATAAACTCATCTTT.

V usage is TRDV1 and J usage is TRDJ1; TRDD3 aligns across 8 bases. The CDR3 is made up of 19 amino acids. J gave up 0 bases and V 3 bases, and 15 bases lay outside the gene matches. Germline values: CDR1 TSWWSYY, CDR2 QGS. Written as DNA, the CDR3 is TGTGCTCTTGGGGACTCCCTACGGGGGGATAGGCTGTACACCGATAAACTCATCTTT. This gives the protein CALGDSLRGDRLYTDKLIF.

This chain links TRDV1 with TRDJ1; D gene ambiguous. The CDR3 spans 15 residues. Germline CDR1 is TSWWSYY and CDR2 is QGS. V lost 1 base, J lost 0 bases, and 9 bases lay in between. DNA of the CDR3: TGTGCTCTTGGGGAACACTACACGTACACCGATAAACTCATCTTT. It is translated as CALGEHYTYTDKLIF.

This clone was observed a handful of times. This chain uses TRDV1 with TRDJ1; the match to TRDD3 covers 8 bases. Germline V gene lookup returns CDR1 TSWWSYY and CDR2 QGS. The CDR3 consists of 19 residues. V was clipped by 2 bases and J by 1 base; unmatched bases: 15. CDR3: CALGEYYRETGGFTDKLIF. The CDR3 DNA follows: TGTGCTCTTGGGGAATACTATCGGGAAACTGGGGGCTTCACCGATAAACTCATCTTT.

This clone appeared a few times. The V and J genes are TRDV1 and TRDJ1; D unresolved. Between the trimmed V and J ends, which lost 4 bases and 0 bases, there was a span of 18 bases. The CDR3 runs 17 residues. Germline CDR1 and CDR2: TSWWSYY and QGS. In DNA form, the CDR3 reads TGTGCTCTTGGGGTCTTCGTTGGACGGCCTAACACCGATAAACTCATCTTT. Amino acids: CALGVFVGRPNTDKLIF.

This clone was counted only a few times. The rearrangement links TRDV1 to TRDJ1; D uncertain. Trimming stripped 3 bases from V and 1 base from J, with 21 bases between. The CDR3 loop spans 18 amino acids. Germline values: CDR1 TSWWSYY, CDR2 QGS. The CDR3 DNA sequence: TGTGCTCTTGGGGAGCGATCGTCGGGCCGGATTGTCACCGATAAACTCATCTTT. Translation gives CALGERSSGRIVTDKLIF.

This clone was detected only a few times. V and J are TRDV1 and TRDJ1, with 10 bases matching TRDD3. With V trimmed by 8 bases and J by 3 bases, 9 bases remained unmatched. The CDR3 sequence is 15 residues long. The germline gives CDR1 TSWWSYY, CDR2 QGS. CDR3 DNA: TGTGCTCTTAATCGGGGGATACGCGGAGCCGATAAACTCATCTTT. Amino acids: CALNRGIRGADKLIF.

The V call is TRDV1, the J call TRDJ1, with D possibly being TRDD2 or TRDD3 (8 bases each). The CDR3 runs 21 residues. In germline, CDR1 is TSWWSYY, CDR2 QGS. The V and J ends lost 2 bases and 0 bases respectively, with 28 bases between them. CDR3 DNA: TGTGCTCTTGGGGAATACTCTTCCTACACGCTGGGGATACTATACACCGATAAACTCATCTTT. This gives the protein CALGEYSSYTLGILYTDKLIF.